The 25 T cell receptor beta chains presented below share a single source sample, sequenced in a study of T cell responses to AZD1222 COVID-19 vaccine (dated by TCRdb to about 2021). Library preparation employed the immunoSEQ multiplex PCR assay. The immuneACCESS repertoire file appears here via TCRdb, limited to in-frame rearrangements. These files lack a portion of the clones; in checked studies, under half of the deficit traces to unresolved V genes, and the cause of the others is not known. The sample records approximately 77,000 clones, around 90% of which are singletons. More than 4.5% of the sample is taken by the ten largest. The time point tag for this specimen amounts to: about 28 days (+/-7) after the second vaccine dose. Sequenced material: peripheral blood, taken 28 days after the second AZD1222 dose. The receptor set was obtained from an adult who received the AZD1222 COVID-19 vaccine.

V gene TRBV7-2 combines with J gene TRBJ2-2, with D perhaps matching TRBD2 (6 bases). This CDR3 comprises 14 residues. The germline V gene encodes CDR1 SGHTA and CDR2 FQGNSA. V lost 2 bases to trimming and J lost 4 bases, with 8 bases between them. The CDR3 sequence is CASSLLGGTGELFF. The DNA for the CDR3 is TGTGCCAGCAGCTTATTGGGGGGCACCGGGGAGCTGTTTTTT.

The CDR3 bases are TGTGCCACCAGCAGGGGGAAGGGGGCGCCGTTTACTGAAGCTTTCTTT. Encoded protein: CATSRGKGAPFTEAFF. The genes are TRBV15 and TRBJ1-1; 7 bases are shared with TRBD1. Germline V lookup: CDR1 LNHNV, CDR2 YYDKDF (reference sequence). The CDR3 runs to 16 residues. V lost 3 bases to trimming and J lost 5 bases; unmatched junction nucleotides: 12.

The V and J genes are TRBV19 and TRBJ1-1, with no clear D. Germline V gene lookup returns CDR1 LNHDA and CDR2 SQIVND (reference sequence). This CDR3 is 13 amino acids long. Trimming removed 6 bases at V and 1 base at J, with 9 bases between. CDR3: CASSGTRNTEAFF. CDR3 in DNA: TGTGCCAGTAGCGGCACAAGGAACACTGAAGCTTTCTTT.

The chain has TRBV4-1 and TRBJ2-3; 7 bases fit TRBD2. Germline V CDR1 and CDR2: MGHRA, YSYEKL. CDR3 length equals 16 residues. Trimming took 2 bases from V and 0 from J; bases not matched to a gene: 5. CDR3 in DNA: TGCGCCAGCAGCCAACAACCACTAGCGAGCACAGATACGCAGTATTTT. This encodes CASSQQPLASTDTQYF.

This chain uses TRBV18 with TRBJ1-2; D remains ambiguous. The germline gives CDR1 KGHSH, CDR2 LQKENI. The germline V and J ends were trimmed by 1 base and 0 bases, with 9 bases remaining between them. The CDR3 runs to 15 residues. CDR3 in DNA: TGTGCCAGCTCACCACTCGAGCAGGCTAACTATGGCTACACCTTC. It codes for CASSPLEQANYGYTF.

This clone was seen a single time. The rearrangement joins TRBV7-6 to TRBJ2-3, with D perhaps assigned TRBD1 or TRBD2 (6 bases each). The CDR3 is 15 amino acids. V lost 5 bases, J lost 3 bases, and 15 bases lay in between. CDR1 and CDR2 (germline): SGHVS, FNYEAQ. The CDR3 is CASSPLIGGTDTQYF. CDR3 coding DNA: TGTGCCAGCAGCCCACTAATAGGGGGGACAGATACGCAGTATTTT.

V is TRBV25-1 and J is TRBJ2-7; tentatively, D is TRBD2 (6 bases). In germline, CDR1 is MGHDK, CDR2 SYGVNS. Deletions cut 7 bases from V and 0 bases from J, with 10 bases between. The CDR3 length is 13 residues. CDR3: CASTGTRSYEQYF. CDR3 nucleotides: TGTGCCAGCACCGGGACTCGCTCCTACGAGCAGTACTTC.

Regarding this clone: Sequence at one end of the junction differs from germline and may be a read error. V usage is TRBV27 and J usage is TRBJ1-1; D not resolved. Germline V gene sequence: CDR1 MNHEY, CDR2 SMNVEV (reference sequence). This CDR3 comprises 13 residues. The CDR3 is CANSLEGFTEAFF. The CDR3 DNA is TGTGCCAACAGTTTAGAAGGGTTCACTGAAGCTTTCTTT.

V gene TRBV12-2 combines with J gene TRBJ2-5; the table's D call of TRBD2 was not tested on the DNA. TRBV12-2 is a pseudogene segment. CDR3 size: 16 residues. CDR3 DNA sequence: TGTGCAAGTCGCTTAGTCTCAGGTGGGGGGCAAGAGACCCAGTACTTC. Protein product: CASRLVSGGGQETQYF.

The rearrangement uses TRBV3-1 (or the pseudogene TRBV3-2) and TRBJ1-5; the D is unclear. The CDR3 spans 13 residues. V shed 6 bases and J shed 7 bases, with 13 bases lying between them. CDR1 is LGHDT, CDR2 YNNKEL, per germline (reference sequence). The CDR3 coding sequence is TGTGCCAGCAGTTACAAACCAGAGCAGCCCCAGCATTTT. This codes for CASSYKPEQPQHF.

This clone was picked up one time. This chain joins TRBV7-2 and TRBJ2-1, with D possibly TRBD1 on 6 matching bases. The germline gives CDR1 SGHTA, CDR2 FQGNSA. The CDR3 runs 14 residues. V lost 0 bases to trimming and J lost 13 bases, with 16 bases between them. The CDR3 coding sequence is TGTGCCAGCAGCTTAGCCGGACAGTCGGACCCTCAGTTCTTC. It is translated as CASSLAGQSDPQFF.

The chain links TRBV4-2 to TRBJ2-3; 11 nucleotides match TRBD2. With V trimmed by 3 bases and J by 5 bases, 10 bases remained unmatched. Germline loops: CDR1 LGHNA, CDR2 YNFKEQ. CDR3 length equals 17 residues. Here the CDR3 DNA reads TGTGCCAGCAGCCAGGGGATACTAGCGGGAGTTATAGATACGCAGTATTTT. Protein sequence: CASSQGILAGVIDTQYF.

Only a few counts were recorded for this clone. Other DNA variants within this sample encode the same CDR3. The chain carries TRBV6-5 and TRBJ1-5; tentatively, D is TRBD1 (6 bases). CDR1 and CDR2 from the germline V gene are MNHEY and SVGAGI. There are 14 residues in the CDR3. Between the trimmed V and J ends, which lost 5 bases and 0 bases, there was a span of 8 bases. The CDR3 nucleotides read TGTGCCAGCAGTACAGGGTATAGCAATCAGCCCCAGCATTTT. Its translation: CASSTGYSNQPQHF.

This chain links TRBV10-3 with TRBJ1-6; D is possibly TRBD1 (6 bases). Deletions cut 4 bases from V and 3 bases from J, with 16 bases between. Germline loops: CDR1 ENHRY, CDR2 SYGVKD. The CDR3 spans 17 residues. The CDR3 coding sequence is TGTGCCATCAGTGCGACCGGACAGAGAAACTATAATTCACCCCTCCACTTT. Translated: CAISATGQRNYNSPLHF.

The chain employs TRBV7-8 and TRBJ2-1; 9 bases are shared with TRBD2. V trimming: 3 bases; J trimming: 1 base; junction bases outside the gene matches: 4. Germline values: CDR1 SGHVS, CDR2 FQNEAQ. This CDR3 is built from 16 residues. The CDR3 region is CASSFSGRGSYNEQFF. The DNA of the CDR3 is TGTGCCAGCAGCTTTAGCGGGAGAGGGTCCTACAATGAGCAGTTCTTC.

J is TRBJ2-7 and V is TRBV10-3, with 8 bases identical to TRBD1. CDR3 length: 12 residues. With V trimmed by 9 bases and J by 3 bases, 4 bases remained unmatched. Germline V gene data show CDR1 as ENHRY and CDR2 as SYGVKD. The CDR3 is CAMGDRIYEQYF. The CDR3 DNA sequence: TGTGCCATGGGGGACAGGATCTACGAGCAGTACTTC.

V gene TRBV27 combines with J gene TRBJ1-5; 9 nucleotides match TRBD1. The CDR3 is 16 amino acids. The J segment lost 0 bases and the V segment lost 6 bases, leaving 6 bases of the junction unmatched. Germline V gene data show CDR1 as MNHEY and CDR2 as SMNVEV (reference sequence). The CDR3, as DNA: TGTGCCAGCAGGGGACAGGGCAAGCATAGCAATCAGCCCCAGCATTTT. Residues: CASRGQGKHSNQPQHF.

This clone was seen a few times. V and J are TRBV15 and TRBJ1-4; D may be TRBD1 (6 bases). Germline lookup yields CDR1 LNHNV and CDR2 YYDKDF (reference sequence). The CDR3 spans 17 residues. V was cut by 0 bases and J by 0 bases, with 11 bases left in between. This CDR3 reads CATSRDPQGPTNEKLFF. For the CDR3, the DNA is TGTGCCACCAGCAGAGACCCTCAGGGGCCAACTAATGAAAAACTGTTTTTT. Drawing the rest from reference TRBV15 and TRBJ1-4, the complete variable domain is DAMVIQNPRYQVTQFGKPVTLSCSQTLNHNVMYWYQQKSSQAPKLLFHYYDKDFNNEADTPDNFQSRRPNTSFCFLDIRSPGLGDTAMYLCATSRDPQGPTNEKLFFGSGTQLSVL.

The chain couples TRBV3-1 (or the pseudogene TRBV3-2) to TRBJ2-3; D is possibly TRBD1 (5 bases). From germline, CDR1 is LGHDT and CDR2 YNNKEL (reference sequence). Trimming pared 4 bases from V and 2 bases from J, leaving 10 bases between. This CDR3 contains 14 residues. The CDR3 sequence: CASSPPGHTDTQYF. CDR3 sequence (DNA): TGTGCCAGCAGCCCCCCCGGACACACAGATACGCAGTATTTT.

The rearrangement links TRBV27 to TRBJ1-5; no firm D call. Germline CDR1 and CDR2: MNHEY and SMNVEV (reference sequence). V was trimmed by 5 bases and J by 3 bases, leaving 8 bases between them. The CDR3 spans 13 residues. In DNA, the CDR3 is TGTGCCAGCAGTAGGGTCAACAATCAGCCCCAGCATTTT. It is translated as CASSRVNNQPQHF.

This clone has a handful of counts. The V and J genes are TRBV2 and TRBJ2-7, with D unresolved. The germline V gene encodes CDR1 SNHLY and CDR2 FYNNEI. This CDR3 is 10 amino acids long. The V and J ends lost 6 bases and 5 bases respectively, with 5 bases between them. The CDR3 is CASRAHEQYF. DNA of the CDR3: TGTGCCAGCAGGGCCCACGAGCAGTACTTC. Combining the CDR3 with reference TRBV2 and TRBJ2-7 gives the whole variable domain EPEVTQTPSHQVTQMGQEVILRCVPISNHLYFYWYRQILGQKVEFLVSFYNNEISEKSEIFDDQFSVERPDGSNFTLKIRSTKLEDSAMYFCASRAHEQYFGPGTRLTVT.

The chain uses TRBV10-3 and TRBJ2-7; 9 bases agree with TRBD2. Germline CDR1 and CDR2: ENHRY and SYGVKD. The ends lost 6 bases at V and 5 bases at J; junction bases unmatched: 8. The CDR3 has 14 residues. The CDR3 DNA reads TGTGCCATCAGATTAGCGGGAGAGGTCGACGAGCAGTACTTC. It yields the protein CAIRLAGEVDEQYF.

This clone was found once. The chain has TRBV15 and TRBJ1-2; no clear D. Trimming removed 0 bases from V and 3 bases from J, with 14 bases in between. The CDR3 length is 16 residues. CDR1 and CDR2 (germline): LNHNV, YYDKDF (reference sequence). In nucleotides, the CDR3 is TGTGCCACCAGCAGAGATAGAGGACCGAAGTACTATGGCTACACCTTC. Translation: CATSRDRGPKYYGYTF. Full variable domain (rest looked up from reference TRBV15 and TRBJ1-2): DAMVIQNPRYQVTQFGKPVTLSCSQTLNHNVMYWYQQKSSQAPKLLFHYYDKDFNNEADTPDNFQSRRPNTSFCFLDIRSPGLGDTAMYLCATSRDRGPKYYGYTFGSGTRLTVV.

The chain employs TRBV30 and TRBJ1-4, with 7 bases fitting TRBD1. From germline, CDR1 is GTSNPN and CDR2 SVGIG (reference sequence). The CDR3 totals 13 residues. Trimming took 3 bases from V and 5 from J; bases not matched to a gene: 3. CDR3 protein: CAWRETGNEKLFF. The CDR3 nucleotides read TGTGCCTGGAGGGAGACAGGGAATGAAAAACTGTTTTTT.

This chain uses TRBV28 with TRBJ2-7; 8 bases align to TRBD1. The CDR3 contains 13 residues. CDR1 is MDHEN and CDR2 is SYDVKM in the germline V gene. Trimming took 10 bases from V and 5 from J; bases not matched to a gene: 10. DNA for the CDR3: TGTGCCACAGACGTTGGACAGGGTAACGAGCAGTACTTC. Translated, it gives CATDVGQGNEQYF.